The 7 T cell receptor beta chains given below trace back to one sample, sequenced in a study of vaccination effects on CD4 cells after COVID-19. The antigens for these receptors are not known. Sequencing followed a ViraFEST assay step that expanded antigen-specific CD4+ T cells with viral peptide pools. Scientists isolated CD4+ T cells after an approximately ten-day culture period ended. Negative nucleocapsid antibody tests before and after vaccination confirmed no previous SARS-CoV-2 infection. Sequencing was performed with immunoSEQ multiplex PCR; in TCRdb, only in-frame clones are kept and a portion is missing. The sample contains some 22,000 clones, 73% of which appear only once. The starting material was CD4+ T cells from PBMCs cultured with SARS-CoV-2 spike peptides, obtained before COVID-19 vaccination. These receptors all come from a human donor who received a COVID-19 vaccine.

In nucleotides, the CDR3 is TGTGCCAGCAAACAGCGGAACGGCTACGAGCAGTACTTC. This sequence encodes CASKQRNGYEQYF. This sequence joins TRBV7-2 and TRBJ2-7; tentative D call: TRBD2 (5 bases). Trimming left V 7 bases short and J 3 bases short, with 13 bases between. Germline CDR1 and CDR2: SGHTA and FQGNSA. This CDR3 contains 13 residues.

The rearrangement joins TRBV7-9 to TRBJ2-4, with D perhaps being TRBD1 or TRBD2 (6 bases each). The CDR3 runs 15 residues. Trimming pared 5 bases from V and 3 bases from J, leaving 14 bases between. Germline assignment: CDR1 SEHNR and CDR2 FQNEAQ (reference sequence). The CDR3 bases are TGTGCCAGCAGCGCCCCGGGGGCGGGCAAAAACATTCAGTACTTC. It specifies CASSAPGAGKNIQYF.

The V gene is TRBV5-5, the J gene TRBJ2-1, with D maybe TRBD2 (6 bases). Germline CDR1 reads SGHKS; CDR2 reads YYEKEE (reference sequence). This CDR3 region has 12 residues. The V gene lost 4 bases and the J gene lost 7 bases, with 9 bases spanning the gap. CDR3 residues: CASSIGGNEQFF. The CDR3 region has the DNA TGTGCCAGCAGCATTGGGGGGAATGAGCAGTTCTTC.

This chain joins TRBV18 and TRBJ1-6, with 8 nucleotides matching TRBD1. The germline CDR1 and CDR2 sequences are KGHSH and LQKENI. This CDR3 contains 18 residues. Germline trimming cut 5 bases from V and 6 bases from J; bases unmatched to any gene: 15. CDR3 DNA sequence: TGTGCCAGCTCATCCCATCGTTCCGGACAGGGACCTAATTCACCCCTCCACTTT. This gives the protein CASSSHRSGQGPNSPLHF.

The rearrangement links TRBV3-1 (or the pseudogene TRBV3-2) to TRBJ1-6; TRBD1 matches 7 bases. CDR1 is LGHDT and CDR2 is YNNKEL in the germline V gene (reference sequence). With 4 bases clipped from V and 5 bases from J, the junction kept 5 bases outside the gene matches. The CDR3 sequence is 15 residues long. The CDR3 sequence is CASSPSDRDNSPLHF. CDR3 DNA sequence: TGTGCCAGCAGCCCGTCAGACAGGGATAATTCACCCCTCCACTTT.

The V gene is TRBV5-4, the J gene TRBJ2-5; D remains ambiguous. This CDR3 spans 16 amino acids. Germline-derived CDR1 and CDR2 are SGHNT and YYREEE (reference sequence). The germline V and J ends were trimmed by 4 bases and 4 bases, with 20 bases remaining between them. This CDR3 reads CASSGFGSPTAETQYF. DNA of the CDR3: TGTGCCAGCAGCGGATTTGGCAGCCCCACCGCAGAGACCCAGTACTTC.

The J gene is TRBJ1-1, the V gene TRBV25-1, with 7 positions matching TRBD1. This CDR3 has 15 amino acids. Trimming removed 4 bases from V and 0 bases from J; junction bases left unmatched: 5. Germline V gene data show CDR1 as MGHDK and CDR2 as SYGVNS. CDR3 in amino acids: CASSASGQMNTEAFF. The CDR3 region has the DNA TGTGCCAGCAGTGCCTCGGGACAGATGAACACTGAAGCTTTCTTT.